Each of the 2 T cell receptor beta chains below was sequenced from the same sample in a study of T-cell memory formation after mild COVID-19. MiXCR, applied by TCRdb to the 5' RACE reads, yields one record per CDR3 protein. Here the sample spans about 290,000 distinct CDR3 sequences, approximately 15% being singletons. The specimen was PBMCs or a T cell subset sorted from them (not recorded which). The receptors come from a man younger than 35 who had mild COVID-19 (a few samples of this study predate the infection). Cell type and time point are not known.

J is TRBJ1-2 and V is TRBV7-9; possibly TRBD1 for D (5 bases). CDR3 size: 13 residues. Trimming pared 1 base from V and 8 bases from J, leaving 11 bases between. Germline V CDR1 and CDR2: SEHNR, FQNEAQ (reference sequence). CDR3: CASSLVTGRGYTF. The CDR3, as DNA: TGTGCCAGCAGCTTAGTAACAGGAAGAGGCTACACCTTC.

Only a few counts were recorded for this clonotype. This chain uses TRBV7-9 with TRBJ2-1; TRBD2 is a possible D gene (6 bases). This CDR3 contains 15 residues. V shed 0 bases and J shed 3 bases, with 9 bases lying between them. Germline CDR1 reads SEHNR; CDR2 reads FQNEAQ (reference sequence). The CDR3 DNA reads TGTGCCAGCAGCTTAGCTACTAGCATCTACAATGAGCAGTTCTTC. Translation: CASSLATSIYNEQFF.